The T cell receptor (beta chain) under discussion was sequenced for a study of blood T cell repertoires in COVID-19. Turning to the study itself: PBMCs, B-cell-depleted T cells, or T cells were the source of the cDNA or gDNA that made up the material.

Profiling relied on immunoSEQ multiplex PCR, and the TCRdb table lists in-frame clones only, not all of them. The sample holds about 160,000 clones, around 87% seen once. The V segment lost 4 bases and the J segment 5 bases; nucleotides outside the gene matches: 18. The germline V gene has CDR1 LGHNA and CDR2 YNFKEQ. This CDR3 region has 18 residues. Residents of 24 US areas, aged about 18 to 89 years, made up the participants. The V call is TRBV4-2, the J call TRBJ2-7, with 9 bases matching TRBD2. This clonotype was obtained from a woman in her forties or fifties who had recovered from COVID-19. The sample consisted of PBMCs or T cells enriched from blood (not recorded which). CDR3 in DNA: TGTGCCAGCAGCCCTCCCCTCCCGGCTAGCGGGGCGGGGAACGAGCAGTACTTC. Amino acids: CASSPPLPASGAGNEQYF.